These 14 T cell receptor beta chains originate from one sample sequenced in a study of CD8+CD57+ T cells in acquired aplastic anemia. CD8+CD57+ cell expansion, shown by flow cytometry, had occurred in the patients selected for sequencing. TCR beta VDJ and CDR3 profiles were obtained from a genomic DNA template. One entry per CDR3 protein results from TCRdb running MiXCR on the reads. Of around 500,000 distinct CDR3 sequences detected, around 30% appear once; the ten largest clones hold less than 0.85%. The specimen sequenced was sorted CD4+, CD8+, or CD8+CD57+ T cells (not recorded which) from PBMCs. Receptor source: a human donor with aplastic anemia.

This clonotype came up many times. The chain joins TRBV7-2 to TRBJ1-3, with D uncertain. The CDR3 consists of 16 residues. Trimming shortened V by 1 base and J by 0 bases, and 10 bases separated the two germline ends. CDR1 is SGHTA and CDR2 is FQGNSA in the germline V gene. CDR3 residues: CASSLDVRNSGNTIYF. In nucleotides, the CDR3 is TGTGCCAGCAGCTTAGATGTCAGGAACTCTGGAAACACCATATATTTT. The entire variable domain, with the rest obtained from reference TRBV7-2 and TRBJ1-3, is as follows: GAGVSQSPSNKVTEKGKDVELRCDPISGHTALYWYRQSLGQGLEFLIYFQGNSAPDKSGLPSDRFSAERTGGSVSTLTIQRTQQEDSAVYLCASSLDVRNSGNTIYFGEGSWLTVV.

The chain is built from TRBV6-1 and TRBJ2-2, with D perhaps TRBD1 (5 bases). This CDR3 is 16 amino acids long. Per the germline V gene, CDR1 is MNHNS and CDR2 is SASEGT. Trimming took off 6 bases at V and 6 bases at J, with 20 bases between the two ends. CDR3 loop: CASRLQGTGSSGELFF. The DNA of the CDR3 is TGTGCCAGCAGACTCCAGGGTACTGGATCCTCCGGGGAGCTGTTTTTT.

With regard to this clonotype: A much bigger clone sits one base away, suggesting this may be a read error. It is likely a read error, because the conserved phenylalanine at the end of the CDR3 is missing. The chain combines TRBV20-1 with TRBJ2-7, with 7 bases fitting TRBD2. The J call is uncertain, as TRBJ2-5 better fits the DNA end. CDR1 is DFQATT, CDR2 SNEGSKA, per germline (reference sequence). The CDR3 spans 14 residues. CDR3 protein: CSASLGGRLETQYL. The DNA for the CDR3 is TGCAGTGCTAGTCTGGGAGGGCGTCTGGAGACCCAGTACCTC.

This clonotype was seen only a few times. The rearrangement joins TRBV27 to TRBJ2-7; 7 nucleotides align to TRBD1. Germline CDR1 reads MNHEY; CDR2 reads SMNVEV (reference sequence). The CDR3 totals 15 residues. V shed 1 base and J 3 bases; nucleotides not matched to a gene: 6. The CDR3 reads CASSLLQGIGYEQYF. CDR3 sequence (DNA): TGTGCCAGCAGTTTATTACAGGGGATCGGCTACGAGCAGTACTTC.

CDR3: CASSLLHTEAFF. The CDR3 DNA sequence: TGTGCCAGCAGTTTACTTCACACTGAAGCTTTCTTT. The chain links TRBV28 to TRBJ1-1, with D hard to call. This CDR3 spans 12 amino acids. CDR1 is MDHEN and CDR2 is SYDVKM in the germline V gene. Deletions cut 2 bases from V and 3 bases from J, with 4 bases between.

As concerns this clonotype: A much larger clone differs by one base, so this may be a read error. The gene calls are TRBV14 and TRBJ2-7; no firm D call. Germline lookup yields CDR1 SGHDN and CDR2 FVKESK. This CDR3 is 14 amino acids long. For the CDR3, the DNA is TGTCCCAGCAGCCTCGATCTCGCCAGGCACGAGCAGTACTTC. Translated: CPSSLDLARHEQYF.

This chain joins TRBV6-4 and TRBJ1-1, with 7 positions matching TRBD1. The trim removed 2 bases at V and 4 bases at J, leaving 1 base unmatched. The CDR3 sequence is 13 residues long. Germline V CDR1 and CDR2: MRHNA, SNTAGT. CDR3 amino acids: CASSDAGGTEAFF. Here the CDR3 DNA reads TGTGCCAGCAGTGACGCAGGGGGCACTGAAGCTTTCTTT.

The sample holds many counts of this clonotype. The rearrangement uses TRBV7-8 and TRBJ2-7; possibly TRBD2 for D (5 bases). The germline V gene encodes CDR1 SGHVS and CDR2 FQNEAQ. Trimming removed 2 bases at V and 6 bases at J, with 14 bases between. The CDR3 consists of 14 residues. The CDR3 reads CASSLKRVWGEQYF. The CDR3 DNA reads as TGTGCCAGCAGCTTAAAGAGGGTCTGGGGCGAGCAGTACTTC.

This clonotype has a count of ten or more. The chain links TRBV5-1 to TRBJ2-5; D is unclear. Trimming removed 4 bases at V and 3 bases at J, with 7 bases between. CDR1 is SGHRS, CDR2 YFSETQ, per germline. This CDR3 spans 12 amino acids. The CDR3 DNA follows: TGCGCCAGCAGCGAAGACGAAGAGACCCAGTACTTC. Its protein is CASSEDEETQYF.

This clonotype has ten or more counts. CDR3 bases: TGTGCCAGCAGAGGGACAGGGGGTAGAGATGGCTACACCTTC. Translated, it gives CASRGTGGRDGYTF. The V gene is TRBV25-1, the J gene TRBJ1-2, with 11 bases fitting TRBD1. The V and J ends lost 6 bases and 6 bases, in that order; junction bases with no gene match: 6. Germline V gives CDR1 MGHDK, CDR2 SYGVNS. This CDR3 has 14 residues.

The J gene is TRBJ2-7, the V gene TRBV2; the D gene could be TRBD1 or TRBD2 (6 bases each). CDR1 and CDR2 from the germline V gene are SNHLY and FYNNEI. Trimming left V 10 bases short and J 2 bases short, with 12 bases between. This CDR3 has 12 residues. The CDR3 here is CATGADTYEQYF. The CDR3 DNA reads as TGTGCCACGGGGGCGGATACCTACGAGCAGTACTTC.

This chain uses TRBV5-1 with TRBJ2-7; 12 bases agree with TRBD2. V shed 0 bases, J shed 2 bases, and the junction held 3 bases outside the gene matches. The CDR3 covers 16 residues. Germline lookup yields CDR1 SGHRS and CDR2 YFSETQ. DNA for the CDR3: TGCGCCAGCAGCTTGGGAACTAGCGGGGGGCCCTACGAGCAGTACTTC. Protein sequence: CASSLGTSGGPYEQYF.

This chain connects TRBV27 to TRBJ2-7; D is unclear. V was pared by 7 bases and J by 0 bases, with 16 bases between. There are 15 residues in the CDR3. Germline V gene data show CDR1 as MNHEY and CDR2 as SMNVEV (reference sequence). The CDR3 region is CASTLTNSGSYEQYF. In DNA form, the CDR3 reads TGTGCCAGCACCTTGACCAATTCGGGCTCCTACGAGCAGTACTTC.

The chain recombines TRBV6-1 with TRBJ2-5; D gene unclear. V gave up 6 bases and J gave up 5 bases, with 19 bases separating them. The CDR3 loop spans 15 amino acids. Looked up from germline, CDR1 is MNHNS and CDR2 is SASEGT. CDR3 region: CASSLGRRGDETQYF. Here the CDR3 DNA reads TGTGCCAGCAGCCTAGGACGTCGCGGAGATGAGACCCAGTACTTC.